The present T cell receptor (beta chain) was sequenced within a study of cytomegalovirus exposure and HLA in healthy donors. Whole-study findings and limits: Because they were indistinguishable, some V segments, including TRBV6-2 and TRBV6-3, were excluded. It was assumed in the presence/absence analyses that sequencing depth was roughly uniform across donors. In a later analysis, several top co-occurrence clusters appeared linked to parvovirus B19, influenza, CMV and Epstein-Barr virus.

PCR used 60 Vbeta primers and 13 Jbeta primers. Measured with immunoSEQ multiplex PCR; TCRdb has only the in-frame clones, and not every one. Among 200,000 to 250,000 clones listed, 70% to 85% were seen once. Per the germline V gene, CDR1 is SGHTA and CDR2 is FQGTGA. There are 19 residues in the CDR3. V shed 5 bases, J shed 5 bases, and the junction held 17 bases outside the gene matches. Worth noting for this clone: What it recognizes is unknown.

The receptor's source is a man aged 45-60 years in good health and CMV-seronegative. This sequence joins TRBV7-3 and TRBJ2-1; 11 bases agree with TRBD2. The specimen sequenced was PBMCs. CDR3 sequence: CASSRKSGTSGSRDNEQFF. The CDR3 region has the DNA TGTGCCAGCAGCCGTAAATCCGGGACTAGCGGCTCAAGGGACAATGAGCAGTTCTTC.